Presented here are 20 T cell receptor beta chains from one specimen sequenced in a study of blood T cell repertoires in COVID-19. Some clones are missing from TCRdb's copy, which holds only in-frame ones; the method was immunoSEQ multiplex PCR. Here the sample spans roughly 390,000 clones, approximately 87% being singletons. Sequenced: peripheral blood. These receptors were taken from a young woman with COVID-19, enrolled during active disease.

The chain has TRBV7-9 and TRBJ2-1; TRBD2 aligns across 7 bases. The CDR3 totals 15 residues. V gave up 3 bases and J gave up 8 bases; unmatched junction bases: 10. Germline CDR1 is SEHNR and CDR2 is FQNEAQ (reference sequence). The CDR3 spells CASSFGGIRYDEQFF. The CDR3 DNA is TGTGCCAGCAGCTTCGGGGGGATTCGATACGATGAGCAGTTCTTC. The full variable domain, rest sourced from reference TRBV7-9 and TRBJ2-1, is DTGVSQNPRHKITKRGQNVTFRCDPISEHNRLYWYRQTLGQGPEFLTYFQNEAQLEKSRLLSDRFSAERPKGSFSTLEIQRTEQGDSAMYLCASSFGGIRYDEQFFGPGTRLTVL.

The chain links TRBV7-9 to TRBJ2-1; perhaps TRBD2 as D (6 bases). The CDR3 is made up of 13 amino acids. The germline V and J ends were trimmed by 5 bases and 1 base, with 6 bases remaining between them. The V gene's germline CDR1 is SEHNR and CDR2 FQNEAQ (reference sequence). The CDR3 loop is CASSGRSYNEQFF. DNA of the CDR3: TGTGCCAGCAGCGGGAGGTCCTACAATGAGCAGTTCTTC.

The V call is TRBV7-9, the J call TRBJ2-1, with D uncertain. V dropped 2 bases and J dropped 7 bases, with 15 bases sitting between them. Germline loops: CDR1 SEHNR, CDR2 FQNEAQ (reference sequence). The CDR3 runs 15 residues. The CDR3 coding sequence is TGTGCCAGCAGCTTACGGGTGACTTCGGAGAATGAGCAGTTCTTC. This gives the protein CASSLRVTSENEQFF.

V usage is TRBV4-2 and J usage is TRBJ2-1, with 12 bases aligning to TRBD2. V was clipped by 6 bases and J by 4 bases; unmatched bases: 7. CDR3 length equals 16 residues. Germline loops: CDR1 LGHNA, CDR2 YNFKEQ. CDR3 bases: TGTGCCAGCAGTCAAACCGGGACTAGCGGGTACAATGAGCAGTTCTTC. Amino acid sequence: CASSQTGTSGYNEQFF.

The chain recombines TRBV6-5 with TRBJ1-4, with TRBD1 matching 7 bases. V dropped 6 bases and J dropped 6; count of bases not matched to a gene: 7. Germline CDR1 and CDR2: MNHEY and SVGAGI. This CDR3 spans 14 amino acids. The CDR3 region has the DNA TGTGCCAGCAGAGGACAGGTTACGGATGAAAAACTGTTTTTT. Amino acid sequence: CASRGQVTDEKLFF.

The DNA of the CDR3 is TGTGCCAGCACCCTCAGGGGGCCTCAAGGAATTGCTTTCTTT. It yields the protein CASTLRGPQGIAFF. This chain links TRBV27 with TRBJ1-1, with 8 bases identical to TRBD1. The trim removed 7 bases at V and 11 bases at J, leaving 15 bases unmatched. The CDR3 contains 14 residues. The germline V gene has CDR1 MNHEY and CDR2 SMNVEV (reference sequence).

In this sample, this clone turned up once. The rearrangement joins TRBV28 to TRBJ2-3; 7 bases agree with TRBD1. Germline lookup yields CDR1 MDHEN and CDR2 SYDVKM. The CDR3 length is 18 residues. V gave up 3 bases and J gave up 1 base; unmatched junction bases: 13. CDR3 protein: CASSFPPTGRIGTDTQYF. CDR3 nucleotides: TGTGCCAGCAGTTTCCCTCCGACAGGGAGAATCGGCACAGATACGCAGTATTTT.

This clone was seen only once. The chain employs TRBV6-2 or TRBV6-3 and TRBJ2-3, with 7 positions matching TRBD2. Trimming cost V 3 bases and J 2 bases; bases outside gene matches: 5. Germline V lookup: CDR1 MNHEY, CDR2 SVGEGT. The CDR3 length is 15 residues. The CDR3 DNA reads TGTGCCAGCAGTTATCGGGAGGAACCCACAGATACGCAGTATTTT. As protein: CASSYREEPTDTQYF.

In this sample, this clone turned up once. V is TRBV24-1 and J is TRBJ2-5; D not certain. V shed 3 bases and J shed 1 base, with 17 bases lying between them. The CDR3 is made up of 17 amino acids. The germline V gene encodes CDR1 KGHDR and CDR2 SFDVKD. This CDR3 is CATSDPTLGRPQETQYF. CDR3 in DNA: TGTGCCACCAGTGATCCCACCCTGGGCAGACCCCAAGAGACCCAGTACTTC.

This clone was seen a single time. The chain uses TRBV14 and TRBJ2-2, with 14 bases lining up with TRBD2. With V trimmed by 4 bases and J by 7 bases, 5 bases remained unmatched. This CDR3 is 16 amino acids long. CDR1 is SGHDN and CDR2 is FVKESK in the germline V gene. The CDR3 reads CASSLRLAGGLGELFF. CDR3 in DNA: TGTGCCAGCAGCCTGAGACTAGCGGGAGGGCTCGGGGAGCTGTTTTTT.

The chain couples TRBV2 to TRBJ2-1; 8 bases line up with TRBD1. The CDR3 sequence is 15 residues long. Germline-derived CDR1 and CDR2 are SNHLY and FYNNEI. V shed 2 bases, J shed 10 bases, and the junction held 10 bases outside the gene matches. The CDR3 sequence: CASSEQGAHRSEQFF. As DNA, the CDR3 is TGTGCCAGCAGTGAACAGGGGGCCCACAGGTCGGAGCAGTTCTTC.

A note on this clone: The identical CDR3 is also encoded by other nucleotide sequences in the sample. The V call is TRBV6-5, the J call TRBJ2-7; tentatively, D is TRBD1 (6 bases). CDR3 length: 13 residues. Germline V lookup: CDR1 MNHEY, CDR2 SVGAGI. Trimming took off 6 bases at V and 2 bases at J, with 11 bases between the two ends. Here the CDR3 reads CASSYGQTYEQYF. Here the CDR3 DNA reads TGTGCCAGCAGCTACGGACAGACCTACGAGCAGTACTTC.

The chain employs TRBV3-1 (or the pseudogene TRBV3-2) and TRBJ2-7; 12 nucleotides agree with TRBD2. This CDR3 contains 16 residues. The trim removed 0 bases at V and 3 bases at J, leaving 3 bases unmatched. Germline lookup yields CDR1 LGHDT and CDR2 YNNKEL (reference sequence). The DNA for the CDR3 is TGTGCCAGCAGCCAAGAGACTAGCGGGAGAATCTACGAGCAGTACTTC. Translated, it gives CASSQETSGRIYEQYF.

This sequence joins TRBV2 and TRBJ1-4; D not resolved. The CDR3 totals 12 residues. Germline V gives CDR1 SNHLY, CDR2 FYNNEI. The V end lost 6 bases, the J end lost 7 bases, and 9 bases lay between the germline ends. CDR3 coding DNA: TGTGCCAGCAGGGAGGACGGTGAAAAACTGTTTTTT. This encodes CASREDGEKLFF. The variable domain in full, with the rest retrieved from reference TRBV2 and TRBJ1-4, is EPEVTQTPSHQVTQMGQEVILRCVPISNHLYFYWYRQILGQKVEFLVSFYNNEISEKSEIFDDQFSVERPDGSNFTLKIRSTKLEDSAMYFCASREDGEKLFFGSGTQLSVL.

The chain uses TRBV28 and TRBJ2-7, with TRBD2 matching 8 bases. CDR3 length equals 14 residues. Looked up from germline, CDR1 is MDHEN and CDR2 is SYDVKM. Trimming took 1 base from V and 4 from J; bases not matched to a gene: 3. CDR3 sequence: CASSLSGGVYEQYF. The CDR3 coding sequence is TGTGCCAGCAGTTTATCCGGGGGGGTTTACGAGCAGTACTTC.

The V and J genes are TRBV4-3 and TRBJ1-3; D gene unclear. The CDR3 runs 16 residues. CDR1 and CDR2 from the germline V gene are LGHNA and YSLEER. Trimming took off 0 bases at V and 4 bases at J, with 13 bases between the two ends. The CDR3 spells CASSQDLRLIGNTIYF. The CDR3 DNA sequence: TGCGCCAGCAGCCAAGATCTTAGATTAATAGGAAACACCATATATTTT.

This chain links TRBV2 with TRBJ2-3; 9 bases align to TRBD2. CDR3 length equals 14 residues. V trimming: 6 bases; J trimming: 5 bases; junction bases outside the gene matches: 6. The germline CDR1 and CDR2 sequences are SNHLY and FYNNEI. The DNA of the CDR3 is TGTGCCAGCAGCCGGACTAGCGCGAGAGATACGCAGTATTTT. Amino acids: CASSRTSARDTQYF.

This chain joins TRBV5-6 and TRBJ2-7; D is possibly TRBD2 (7 bases). Deletions cut 1 base from V and 4 bases from J, with 15 bases between. Germline assignment: CDR1 SGHDT and CDR2 YYEEEE. The CDR3 sequence is 15 residues long. The chain's CDR3 is CASSLYRGARYEQYF. For the CDR3, the DNA is TGTGCCAGCAGCTTGTATCGGGGGGCGCGATACGAGCAGTACTTC.

The V and J genes are TRBV5-8 and TRBJ2-1, with 12 positions matching TRBD2. CDR1 SGHTS and CDR2 YDEGEE come from the germline V gene. This CDR3 region has 15 residues. V was pared by 4 bases and J by 4 bases, with 3 bases of the junction left unmatched. The CDR3 region is CASSPGLAGYNEQFF. The CDR3 DNA follows: TGTGCCAGCAGCCCGGGACTAGCGGGTTACAATGAGCAGTTCTTC.

V and J are TRBV2 and TRBJ2-3; 7 bases map to TRBD2. CDR3 length: 14 residues. With 10 bases clipped from V and 0 bases from J, the junction kept 7 bases outside the gene matches. Germline V lookup: CDR1 SNHLY, CDR2 FYNNEI. The CDR3 DNA follows: TGTGCCACGGAAAGTAGCGGGAGCACAGATACGCAGTATTTT. Protein product: CATESSGSTDTQYF.